Reported below is one TCR beta chain. V was pared by 1 base and J by 2 bases, with 9 bases of the junction left unmatched. Germline CDR1 SGHAT, CDR2 FQNNGV. The CDR3 covers 17 residues. Original handling: Amplification with reference gene primers provided the estimates of nucleated cell counts. Using immunoSEQ multiplex PCR, the repertoire was profiled, and TCRdb retains in-frame clones only, with some absent. That table gives V, J and clone size, and the DNA gave D and trimming. In the table there are roughly 200,000 clones, 85% to 95% of which are singletons. One Seattle source followed patients from active infection through their disease course. This sample is part of a study of blood T cell repertoires in COVID-19. Study-wide context: Collection of acute and convalescent COVID-19 samples took place in the United States, Italy and Spain. Sample material is recorded as cDNA or gDNA derived from T cells, B-cell-depleted T cells, or PBMCs.

The chain links TRBV11-2 to TRBJ2-3, with 7 bases aligning to TRBD1. This receptor was taken from a man aged 25 to 40 with COVID-19, enrolled during active disease. The specimen was peripheral blood. DNA for the CDR3: TGTGCCAGCAGCTTAGCGCGAGGGGGCAGACCCACAGATACGCAGTATTTT. This sequence encodes CASSLARGGRPTDTQYF.